Following are 9 T cell receptor beta chains from one sample sequenced in a study of neurological immune-mediated disorders. One entry per CDR3 protein, called by TCRdb with MiXCR from the 5' RACE reads. The table shows tens of thousands of distinct CDR3 sequences, with approximately 15% occurring only once. The specimen was PBMCs. These receptors were collected from a female donor with HTLV-1-associated myelopathy (HAM/TSP).

This clonotype was recorded many times. The chain links TRBV4-1 to TRBJ2-4, with D maybe TRBD1 (6 bases). Trimming left V 0 bases short and J 12 bases short, with 18 bases between. Germline V CDR1 and CDR2: MGHRA, YSYEKL. This CDR3 has 15 residues. CDR3 DNA sequence: TGCGCCAGCAGCCAAGAGGGTCGGGACGGGGACAATCAGTACTTC. This encodes CASSQEGRDGDNQYF.

This clonotype was recorded many times. This may arise from a read error, as a much more abundant clone is one base away. V usage is TRBV20-1 and J usage is TRBJ1-1; unclear D gene. This CDR3 has 11 residues. The germline V gene has CDR1 DFQATT and CDR2 SNEGSKA (reference sequence). V was trimmed by 4 bases and J by 1 base, leaving 4 bases between them. In DNA, the CDR3 is TGCAGTGCTACAGGGAACACTGAAGCTTTCTTT. This gives the protein CSATGNTEAFF.

This clonotype was seen repeatedly, ten times or more. The chain is built from TRBV18 and TRBJ2-6; no firm D call. The CDR3 length is 15 residues. CDR1 is KGHSH, CDR2 LQKENI, per germline. The V end was cut by 3 bases, the J end by 0 bases, with 6 bases between. For the CDR3, the DNA is TGTGCCAGCTCACCTAAGAGCTCTGGGGCCAACGTCCTGACTTTC. This gives the protein CASSPKSSGANVLTF.

The CDR3 here is CASSLRGGGTFGGNTEAFF. The CDR3 region has the DNA TGTGCCAGCAGCTTACGCGGGGGGGGGACATTCGGTGGGAACACTGAAGCTTTCTTT. The chain is built from TRBV7-6 and TRBJ1-1; tentative D call: TRBD1 (6 bases). The germline V and J ends were trimmed by 2 bases and 1 base, with 23 bases remaining between them. CDR1 and CDR2 (germline): SGHVS, FNYEAQ. CDR3 size: 19 residues.

V and J are TRBV5-1 and TRBJ2-6; D is uncertain. Germline V CDR1 and CDR2: SGHRS, YFSETQ. The CDR3 length is 13 residues. V lost 3 bases to trimming and J lost 0 bases, with 1 base between them. The CDR3 bases are TGCGCCAGCAGCTACTCTGGGGCCAACGTCCTGACTTTC. Translation: CASSYSGANVLTF.

This clonotype was observed many times. This chain links TRBV6-6 with TRBJ2-3; TRBD1 matches at 7 bases. Trimming cost V 6 bases and J 2 bases; bases outside gene matches: 11. Per germline, CDR1 MNHNY and CDR2 SVGAGI (reference sequence). This CDR3 is built from 16 residues. The CDR3 loop reads CASRRPGQILTDTQYF. Written as DNA, the CDR3 is TGTGCCAGCAGACGACCGGGACAGATTCTCACAGATACGCAGTATTTT.

This clonotype was detected ten times or more. The V gene is TRBV12-2, the J gene TRBJ1-5. TRBV12-2 constitutes a pseudogene. The CDR3 spans 16 residues. CDR3 DNA sequence: TGTGCAAGTCGCTTAGTTCGGCTCAGGAGCAATCAGCCCCAGCATTTT. It encodes CASRLVRLRSNQPQHF.

The table lists this clonotype with many counts. This chain joins TRBV12-3 or TRBV12-4 and TRBJ2-2; TRBD2 aligns across 9 bases. The CDR3 runs to 14 residues. V dropped 6 bases and J dropped 4; count of bases not matched to a gene: 3. The CDR3 DNA sequence: TGTGCCAGCAGAGTAGCGGGGGCCACCGGGGAGCTGTTTTTT. Amino acids: CASRVAGATGELFF.

At least ten counts were recorded for this clonotype. The chain combines TRBV5-5 with TRBJ2-1; TRBD2 aligns across 11 bases. The CDR3 spans 18 residues. V shed 0 bases, J shed 2 bases, and the junction held 7 bases outside the gene matches. Germline loops: CDR1 SGHKS, CDR2 YYEKEE (reference sequence). CDR3 region: CASSLELAGGPTYNEQFF. The DNA of the CDR3 is TGTGCCAGCAGCTTGGAGCTAGCGGGGGGACCAACCTACAATGAGCAGTTCTTC.